This T cell receptor (beta chain) was recorded in a study of OX40 agonist ivuxolimab in advanced cancers. Profiling relied on immunoSEQ multiplex PCR, and the TCRdb table lists in-frame clones only, not all of them. The repertoire has some 69,000 clones, 80% to 90% of them found once; the top ten carry roughly 4%. V was clipped by 5 bases and J by 4 bases, with 11 bases between them. Looked up from germline, CDR1 is SGHTA and CDR2 is FQGNSA. The CDR3 runs 14 residues. The sample was CD4+ or CD8+ T cells sorted from blood, taken in a trial of the OX40 agonist ivuxolimab. The clonotype was recovered from an adult with an advanced solid tumor such as melanoma, head and neck, liver or kidney cancer. V is TRBV7-2 and J is TRBJ1-4, with D unclear. The CDR3 here is CASSATSSNEKLFF. The DNA of the CDR3 is TGTGCCAGCAGCGCGACCAGTAGTAATGAAAAACTGTTTTTT.